This T cell receptor (beta chain) was recovered during a study of blood T cell repertoires in COVID-19. V was cut by 4 bases and J by 4 bases, with 8 bases left in between. The CDR3 extends over 13 amino acids. The V gene's germline CDR1 is SGHKS and CDR2 YYEKEE (reference sequence). The data were produced by immunoSEQ multiplex PCR, yet TCRdb's version contains in-frame clones alone and is incomplete. The sample yields 130,000 to 150,000 clones, roughly 84% seen once. The TCR originated in a human donor in a cohort sampled during active COVID-19. Sample: peripheral blood. V usage is TRBV5-5 and J usage is TRBJ1-4; no clear D gene. CDR3 amino acids: CASSVDFNEKLFF. The DNA of the CDR3 is TGTGCCAGCAGCGTGGACTTTAATGAAAAACTGTTTTTT.